This passage covers 11 T cell receptor beta chains from one sample sequenced in a study of regulatory T cells in long-lasting Graves disease. HTBI primers from iRepertoire and Arm-PCR of CDR3 regions yielded the TCR beta libraries. MiXCR was run by TCRdb on the multiplex PCR reads, yielding one entry per CDR3 protein. Of about 470,000 distinct CDR3 sequences in the sample, around a fifth were seen once. Noted time point: persistent/refractory GD, antithyroid drugs over 5 years with positive TRAb. Extracted RNA from PBMCs served as the source of the TCR library. Sequences were derived from peripheral blood mononuclear cells (PBMCs), sampled when the disease was refractory, from a patient treated with antithyroid drugs. Receptor source: a female donor with Graves disease.

The chain recombines TRBV20-1 with TRBJ2-7; 10 nucleotides match TRBD2. Germline assignment: CDR1 DFQATT and CDR2 SNEGSKA (reference sequence). Trimming at V came to 2 bases and at J to 3 bases, leaving 4 bases not matched to a gene. The CDR3 totals 14 residues. CDR3 residues: CSARSGLADYEQYF. The CDR3 region has the DNA TGCAGTGCTAGAAGTGGACTAGCGGACTACGAGCAGTACTTC.

This clonotype came up a few times. This chain uses TRBV9 with TRBJ1-2, with D possibly being TRBD1 (5 bases). The V and J ends lost 4 bases and 7 bases respectively, with 20 bases between them. CDR3 length: 15 residues. Looked up from germline, CDR1 is SGDLS and CDR2 is YYNGEE. CDR3 region: CASSSYGWGEGGYTF. DNA of the CDR3: TGTGCCAGCAGCTCCTACGGCTGGGGGGAGGGTGGCTACACCTTC.

The chain couples TRBV9 to TRBJ2-7; the D is unclear. V lost 3 bases, J lost 0 bases, and 10 bases lay in between. Germline V gene data show CDR1 as SGDLS and CDR2 as YYNGEE. The CDR3 totals 14 residues. The CDR3 is CASSESGDSYEQYF. The CDR3, as DNA: TGTGCCAGCAGCGAATCAGGAGACTCCTACGAGCAGTACTTC.

This clonotype was seen a few times. The chain has TRBV4-1 and TRBJ2-7, with D possibly TRBD1 on 6 matching bases. The CDR3 has 16 amino acids. V lost 3 bases, J lost 2 bases, and 17 bases lay in between. Germline values: CDR1 MGHRA, CDR2 YSYEKL. In DNA, the CDR3 is TGCGCCAGCAGCCAGTCGCCAGCCGGGACACCCTACGAGCAGTACTTC. Translated, it gives CASSQSPAGTPYEQYF.

In this sample, this clonotype turned up a few times. The chain carries TRBV12-3 or TRBV12-4 and TRBJ2-2; TRBD1 matches 9 bases. V lost 3 bases and J lost 6; bases outside the gene matches: 5. The CDR3 contains 15 residues. Here the CDR3 reads CASSFGTGRSGELFF. As DNA, the CDR3 is TGTGCCAGCAGTTTTGGGACAGGGCGGTCCGGGGAGCTGTTTTTT.

This clonotype appeared many times. The chain has TRBV28 and TRBJ1-6; TRBD1 matches at 7 bases. J was trimmed by 7 bases and V by 5 bases; bases with no gene match: 5. The CDR3 sequence is 14 residues long. The germline CDR1 and CDR2 sequences are MDHEN and SYDVKM. The CDR3 region has the DNA TGTGCCAGCAGTCTGACAGGGAGGAATTCACCCCTCCACTTT. Its protein product is CASSLTGRNSPLHF.

This clonotype was seen at least ten times. CDR3 residues: CATSGTRPGEQYF. The CDR3 DNA follows: TGTGCCACCAGCGGGACTAGACCGGGCGAGCAGTACTTC. The genes are TRBV15 and TRBJ2-7, with 8 bases matching TRBD2. Trimming cost V 5 bases and J 6 bases; bases outside gene matches: 6. Looked up from germline, CDR1 is LNHNV and CDR2 is YYDKDF (reference sequence). CDR3 size: 13 residues.

The chain is built from TRBV19 and TRBJ1-4; D might be TRBD1 (6 bases). The V gene lost 4 bases and the J gene lost 8 bases, with 14 bases spanning the gap. The CDR3 consists of 14 residues. Germline CDR1 is LNHDA and CDR2 is SQIVND (reference sequence). CDR3 loop: CASSKQGFREKLFF. For the CDR3, the DNA is TGTGCCAGTAGTAAACAGGGTTTTCGAGAAAAACTGTTTTTT.

In its sample, this clonotype was seen a few times. The J gene is TRBJ2-7, the V gene TRBV13, with D maybe TRBD2 (6 bases). CDR3 size: 16 residues. Germline lookup yields CDR1 PRHDT and CDR2 FYEKMQ (reference sequence). V lost 5 bases and J 2 bases, leaving 19 bases between the germline ends. In DNA, the CDR3 is TGTGCCAGCAGCATACGCCGGGACTCTCGAACCTACGAGCAGTACTTC. Translated, it gives CASSIRRDSRTYEQYF. Full variable domain (rest looked up from reference TRBV13 and TRBJ2-7): AAGVIQSPRHLIKEKRETATLKCYPIPRHDTVYWYQQGPGQDPQFLISFYEKMQSDKGSIPDRFSAQQFSDYHSELNMSSLELGDSALYFCASSIRRDSRTYEQYFGPGTRLTVT.

V gene TRBV28 combines with J gene TRBJ2-3, with a weak D call TRBD2 (6 bases). Germline values: CDR1 MDHEN, CDR2 SYDVKM. Trimming removed 4 bases from V and 2 bases from J, with 13 bases in between. CDR3 length: 15 residues. The CDR3: CASSSLADYTDTQYF. In DNA form, the CDR3 reads TGTGCCAGCAGTTCCTTAGCGGATTACACAGATACGCAGTATTTT.

In the case of this clonotype: At one end, the junction sequence differs from germline, possibly due to a read error. The chain recombines TRBV6-5 with TRBJ1-2, with D possibly matching TRBD1 (5 bases). The V gene's germline CDR1 is MNHEY and CDR2 SVGAGI. The CDR3 consists of 15 residues. For the CDR3, the DNA is TGTGCCAGCAGTTACTCTGGGGGACGGGACTATGGCGACACCTTC. Amino acids: CASSYSGGRDYGDTF.